This T cell receptor (beta chain) was profiled in a study of monozygotic twins with cystic fibrosis. The germline CDR1 and CDR2 sequences are SEHNR and FQNEAQ (reference sequence). J gave up 9 bases and V 2 bases, and 7 bases lay outside the gene matches. This CDR3 contains 14 residues. As to this clone: The antigen is not known.

Findings and caveats of the study: Median Simpson clonality of approximately 0.0088 suggested naive T cells predominated. Shared CDR3 numbers were not associated with age, concordance or severity. In 13 of 16 pairs, V gene usage was closest to the co-twin's. Monozygotic CF twin pairs shared significantly more nucleotide-identical clonotypes than unrelated CF individuals did.

Generated by immunoSEQ multiplex PCR, the TCRdb table keeps only in-frame clones and is missing some. The table shows about 30,000 clones, with around four fifths occurring only once. The receptor was isolated from a girl aged 2 to 9 with cystic fibrosis. Sample: blood. The V call is TRBV7-9, the J call TRBJ2-4, with TRBD2 matching 7 bases. The DNA for the CDR3 is TGTGCCAGCAGCTTACAAAGCGGGACGGGCATTCAGTACTTC. This codes for CASSLQSGTGIQYF. Full variable domain (missing parts from reference TRBV7-9 and TRBJ2-4): DTGVSQNPRHKITKRGQNVTFRCDPISEHNRLYWYRQTLGQGPEFLTYFQNEAQLEKSRLLSDRFSAERPKGSFSTLEIQRTEQGDSAMYLCASSLQSGTGIQYFGAGTRLSVL.